Listed below are T cell receptor beta chains from one sample, sequenced in a study of T cells after yellow fever vaccination. TCRdb called the 5' RACE reads again in MiXCR, with one record for every CDR3 protein. The sample lists hundreds of thousands of distinct CDR3 sequences, roughly 6.2% seen once, with over 12% in the top ten. The specimen was PBMCs, collected 5 days after the yellow fever booster vaccination. These receptors all stem from a man aged 30 to 45 who received the YFV17D yellow fever vaccine. CDR3s leave out the opening cysteine and the closing phenylalanine or tryptophan. The order of the fields is clone size, J gene, V gene, CDR3 length, CDR3 protein. Expanded clones get a size class; other rows say once, few or many, or leave the size out.

>many|TRBJ1-6|TRBV5-1|12
ASSLAGRYSPLH
>.|TRBJ2-2|TRBV12-3/TRBV12-4|13
ASSLPTVNTGELF
>many|TRBJ1-5|TRBV20-1|15
SARAQGVVFGNQPQH
>many|TRBJ2-3|TRBV7-2|15
ASSSRDSILGTDTQY
>.|TRBJ2-7|TRBV5-1|14
ASSLELGQGTDEQY
>.|TRBJ2-5|TRBV20-1|8
SALQLTQY
>many|TRBJ2-7|TRBV12-3/TRBV12-4|13
ASSPVGRGYYEQY
>few|TRBJ2-2|TRBV7-2|13
ASSFDSGYTGELF
>many|TRBJ1-3|TRBV27|14
ASSSGQGWTGNTIY
>many|TRBJ2-7|TRBV28|13
ASGIFDKPDYEQY
>few|TRBJ1-1|TRBV29-1|10
SVERGSRVAF
>few|TRBJ2-1|TRBV5-1|13
ASSLTGGEANEQF
>many|TRBJ2-2|TRBV18|14
ASSPGRDRAPGELF